This T cell receptor beta chain was found in a study of response to subunit inactivated influenza vaccine. Using its own MiXCR run on the RT-PCR reads, TCRdb lists one record per CDR3 protein. The data show fewer than 700,000 distinct CDR3 sequences, 10% to 15% seen once. The study, taken as a whole, reports: It was suggested by the authors that few new T cells are recruited by each seasonal influenza vaccination.

This clonotype was detected only a few times. Its target is not known. Specimen: PBMCs from blood, collected roughly 45 days after vaccination. The clonotype comes from a man between 45 and 60 years old who received an inactivated influenza vaccine.

This CDR3 is CSVAPGGGYSYGYTF. Written as DNA, the CDR3 is TGCAGCGTGGCTCCCGGGGGGGGCTACAGCTATGGCTACACCTTC. The chain uses TRBV29-1 and TRBJ1-2; possible D gene TRBD1, 6 bases. Germline V gene lookup returns CDR1 SQVTM and CDR2 ANQGSEA. CDR3 length: 15 residues. Trimming pared 6 bases from V and 4 bases from J, leaving 21 bases between. Together with reference TRBV29-1 and TRBJ1-2, the CDR3 gives the full variable domain: SAVISQKPSRDICQRGTSLTIQCQVDSQVTMMFWYRQQPGQSLTLIATANQGSEATYESGFVIDKFPISRPNLTFSTLTVSNMSPEDSSIYLCSVAPGGGYSYGYTFGSGTRLTVV.